A selection of T cell receptor beta chains follows, all from one sample in a study of radiotherapy plus CTLA-4 blockade in lung cancer. The table came from immunoSEQ multiplex PCR; TCRdb's copy has only in-frame clones and leaves some out. The repertoire holds roughly 45,000 clones, with more than 60% as singletons. The input for sequencing was peripheral blood, taken from a patient treated with radiotherapy plus ipilimumab. The receptors here all came from a human donor with non-small cell lung cancer who had a partial response to radiotherapy plus ipilimumab. The CDR3 runs from the conserved cysteine through the conserved F or W. A D gene is named only where the DNA matches it firmly. Only part of the rows carry a size: once, few, many, or a class if the clone is expanded.

j_gene	d_gene	abundance	v_gene	CDR3nt	CDR3aa
TRBJ1-3	.	.	TRBV5-6	TGTGCCAGCAGCCAGGAGGACACCATATATTTT	CASSQEDTIYF
TRBJ2-5	.	.	TRBV10-3	TGTGCCATCAGTGAGTCGCCCCATAAGCCAGAGACCCAGTACTTC	CAISESPHKPETQYF
TRBJ2-7	.	.	TRBV21-1	TGTGCCAGCAGTTTTTCCCTTAGGACAGGCAGAAGCTCCTACGAGCAGTACTTC	CASSFSLRTGRSSYEQYF
TRBJ1-5	TRBD1	.	TRBV5-6	TGTGCCAGCAGCCAGGGCGGGACAGGTCAGCCCCAGCATTTT	CASSQGGTGQPQHF
TRBJ2-2	TRBD1	.	TRBV10-3	TGTGCCATCAGTCTCACTCGGGACAGGGACAGAGGAGAGCTGTTTTTT	CAISLTRDRDRGELFF
TRBJ2-3	TRBD2	.	TRBV5-1	TGCGCCAGCAGCTACGGGCGGGGGGGCCGAGGGACAGATACGCAGTATTTT	CASSYGRGGRGTDTQYF
TRBJ1-1	.	.	TRBV12-5	TGTGCTAGTGGTTCCCGGGGGGCGGACACTGAAGCTTTCTTT	CASGSRGADTEAFF
TRBJ1-2	.	.	TRBV6-5	TGTGCCAGCAGCCGAGATCCCTATGGCTACACCTTC	CASSRDPYGYTF
TRBJ1-3	.	few	TRBV2	TGTGCCAGCACTCCCCGGGTCTCTGGAAACACCATATATTTT	CASTPRVSGNTIYF
TRBJ2-2	.	.	TRBV7-9	TGTGCCAGCAGCTTATGGCCCTCCCAGGATAACACCGGGGAGCTGTTTTTT	CASSLWPSQDNTGELFF
TRBJ1-2	.	few	TRBV19	TGTGCCAGTAGCACAGGGCAGTATGGCTACACCTTC	CASSTGQYGYTF
TRBJ2-1	.	.	TRBV29-1	TGCAGCGTTTTTGGGACTTTAGAGCAGTTCTTC	CSVFGTLEQFF
TRBJ2-2	.	once	TRBV27	TGTGCCAGCAGTTTTTGGCCGACCGGGGAGCTGTTTTTT	CASSFWPTGELFF
TRBJ2-7	.	few	TRBV21-1	TGTGCCAGCAGCCGGGACAACTACGAGCAGTACTTC	CASSRDNYEQYF
TRBJ1-1	TRBD1	few	TRBV2	TGTGCCAGCAGTTTGGGACAGGGGACCACTGAAGCTTTCTTT	CASSLGQGTTEAFF
TRBJ2-1	.	few	TRBV14	TGTGCCAGCAGCCCTGGGTTCGGAGGGCAAAACAACTACAATGAGCAGTTCTTC	CASSPGFGGQNNYNEQFF
TRBJ1-3	.	.	TRBV5-1	TGCGCCAGCAGCTTGGGACAGGAAAAAAGCCCTGGAAACACCATATATTTT	CASSLGQEKSPGNTIYF
TRBJ2-6	.	.	TRBV2	TGTGCCAGCAGTGAAAGGTCCCCTTCTGGGGCCAACGTCCTGACCTTC	CASSERSPSGANVLTF
TRBJ2-7	TRBD2	.	TRBV18	TGTGCCAGCTCACCCTCAGCGGGGGCGCCCCCCTACGAGCAGTACTTC	CASSPSAGAPPYEQYF
TRBJ2-7	.	.	TRBV7-3	TGTGCCAGCAGCCAATCCGGGAGCTCCTACGAGCAGTACTTC	CASSQSGSSYEQYF
TRBJ2-1	.	.	TRBV5-1	TGCGCCAGCAGCTTGGAGGCGGGGCACAATGAGCAGTTCTTC	CASSLEAGHNEQFF
TRBJ2-7	.	few	TRBV6-1	TGTGCCAGCGGAAAGGGGCCTACCTACGAGCAGTACTTC	CASGKGPTYEQYF
TRBJ2-3	TRBD2	.	TRBV18	TGTGCCAGCTCACCGGCACGGGGAGGGGCAGATACGCAGTATTTT	CASSPARGGADTQYF
TRBJ2-2	TRBD2	.	TRBV9	TGTGCCAGCGGACGTTCGGGGGGAGGCACCGGGGAGCTGTTTTTT	CASGRSGGGTGELFF
TRBJ2-7	.	few	TRBV10-1	TGCGCCAGCAGCGAAAAAAGCGGGCAACGCCCCTACGAGCAGTACTTC	CASSEKSGQRPYEQYF
TRBJ1-1	.	many	TRBV6-5	TGTGCCAGCAGTTCGCCCGGGGAGAACACTGAAGCTTTCTTT	CASSSPGENTEAFF
TRBJ2-1	.	.	TRBV27	TGTGCCAGTCAATCCCCAGGGGCCTCCTACAATGAGCAGTTCTTC	CASQSPGASYNEQFF
TRBJ2-7	TRBD2	.	TRBV19	TGTGCCAGTAGTATACCCGGGAGGGCCCACGAGCAGTACTTC	CASSIPGRAHEQYF
TRBJ1-1	.	.	TRBV18	TGTGCCAGCTCACCACGGCAGGGGGAAGCTTTCTTT	CASSPRQGEAFF